What follows describes a single T cell receptor (beta chain). No progression to ophthalmopathy during 18 months of follow-up defined stable disease. Lactation, pregnancy, other autoimmune disease or uncontrolled infection excluded patients. PBMCs were collected from an approximately 9.3 ml volume of fresh peripheral blood. Per the germline V gene, CDR1 is SGHRS and CDR2 is YFSETQ. The CDR3 runs 13 residues. Trimming took off 4 bases at V and 8 bases at J, with 13 bases between the two ends. This sample was taken from a study of T cells in Graves' hyperthyroidism and ophthalmopathy. As for the study in general: It was at initial diagnosis, before any treatment, that peripheral blood was collected.

RNA transcripts were the template for amplifying TCR beta CDR3 regions. HTBI primers were used for first-round RT-PCR of the TCR CDR3. TCRdb re-called the multiplex PCR reads with MiXCR, one entry per CDR3 protein. The sample carries over 700,000 distinct CDR3 sequences, roughly 37% recorded once. The rearrangement uses TRBV5-1 and TRBJ1-5, with D possibly TRBD1 on 5 matching bases. This TCR derives from a young man with Graves' hyperthyroidism. Source material: blood. CDR3 bases: TGCGCCAGCAGCCGCACCCCGGACAAGCCCCAGCATTTT. The encoded protein is CASSRTPDKPQHF.